The rows below give T cell receptor beta chains drawn from one sample of a study of CD8 T cells in ankylosing spondylitis. TCRdb used MiXCR to reprocess the 5' RACE reads, holding one entry per CDR3 protein. There are around 490,000 distinct CDR3 sequences in the sample; under 5.5% occur only once, and roughly 3.5% lies in the top ten. The specimen was blood, either unsorted or a sorted T cell fraction (not recorded which). The receptors here all came from a male donor with ankylosing spondylitis. Each CDR3 is given with its conserved first and last residue. The D gene is left open where the match is weak. Where a row states a size, it is once, few, many or the class of an expanded clone; other rows omit it.

j_call: TRBJ2-1
v_call: TRBV20-1
d_call: NA
clone_size: many
cdr3_nt: TGCAGTGCTAGAGATCGTTTGGCTTTGGCCGGCAGCTACAATGAGCAGTTCTTC
cdr3_aa: CSARDRLALAGSYNEQFF

j_call: TRBJ1-1
v_call: TRBV4-2
d_call: NA
clone_size: many
cdr3_nt: TGTGCCAGCAGCCGACCCGGGGAGACTGAAGCTTTCTTT
cdr3_aa: CASSRPGETEAFF

j_call: TRBJ2-1
v_call: TRBV5-1
d_call: NA
clone_size: NA
cdr3_nt: TGCGCCAGCAGCTTCGGAGGGTACCCAGGCGATGAGCAGTTCTTC
cdr3_aa: CASSFGGYPGDEQFF

j_call: TRBJ1-1
v_call: TRBV19
d_call: NA
clone_size: NA
cdr3_nt: TGTGCCAGTAGTGCGGACCGGATTGACACTGAAGCTTTCTTT
cdr3_aa: CASSADRIDTEAFF

j_call: TRBJ2-1
v_call: TRBV4-1
d_call: TRBD2
clone_size: few
cdr3_nt: TGCGCCAGCAGCCAGCCCAGGAGGGGACTAGCGGGAGTTAGGCAGTTCTTC
cdr3_aa: CASSQPRRGLAGVRQFF

j_call: TRBJ2-7
v_call: TRBV7-3
d_call: TRBD1
clone_size: many
cdr3_nt: TGTGCCAGCAGCCAAACCGGGACAGGGTTGTACGAGCAGTACTTC
cdr3_aa: CASSQTGTGLYEQYF

j_call: TRBJ2-3
v_call: TRBV20-1
d_call: TRBD1
clone_size: many
cdr3_nt: TGCAGTGCTAGAGACAGGCAGGGGGCTTGGGATACGCAGTATTTT
cdr3_aa: CSARDRQGAWDTQYF

j_call: TRBJ2-7
v_call: TRBV7-2
d_call: NA
clone_size: NA
cdr3_nt: TGTGCCAGCAGCTTAGTCGCAGGGATCTCCTACGAGCAGTACTTC
cdr3_aa: CASSLVAGISYEQYF

j_call: TRBJ2-7
v_call: TRBV7-2
d_call: TRBD2
clone_size: few
cdr3_nt: TGTGCCAGCAGCGTCGCGGGGGGGCCCCCCTACGAGCAGTACTTC
cdr3_aa: CASSVAGGPPYEQYF

j_call: TRBJ2-7
v_call: TRBV18
d_call: TRBD2
clone_size: many
cdr3_nt: TGTGCCAGCTCACCGCGGGGGAGAAGGCAGTACTTC
cdr3_aa: CASSPRGRRQYF

j_call: TRBJ1-1
v_call: TRBV29-1
d_call: NA
clone_size: many
cdr3_nt: TGCAGCGTGCGAGAAGGACGGGCGTCACGGGAAGCTTTCTTT
cdr3_aa: CSVREGRASREAFF

j_call: TRBJ1-1
v_call: TRBV10-3
d_call: NA
clone_size: many
cdr3_nt: TGTGCCATCACGTTGACTCCCAAGGGTACTGAAGCTTTCTTT
cdr3_aa: CAITLTPKGTEAFF

j_call: TRBJ1-2
v_call: TRBV27
d_call: NA
clone_size: many
cdr3_nt: TGTGCCAGCAGTTCGCAGGGGTGGTCTGGCTACACCTTC
cdr3_aa: CASSSQGWSGYTF

j_call: TRBJ2-1
v_call: TRBV18
d_call: NA
clone_size: few
cdr3_nt: TGTGCCAGCTCACCGCCACGCGGGATGTACAATGAGCAGTTCTTC
cdr3_aa: CASSPPRGMYNEQFF

j_call: TRBJ2-1
v_call: TRBV20-1
d_call: NA
clone_size: many
cdr3_nt: TGCAGTGCTAGAGATCATGGGACATACAATGAGCAGTTCTTC
cdr3_aa: CSARDHGTYNEQFF

j_call: TRBJ2-3
v_call: TRBV29-1
d_call: NA
clone_size: many
cdr3_nt: TGCAGCGTTAGTGGCACAGATACGCAGTATTTT
cdr3_aa: CSVSGTDTQYF

j_call: TRBJ2-3
v_call: TRBV20-1
d_call: TRBD2
clone_size: many
cdr3_nt: TGCAGTACTAGCGGGATTTTTTTTGGAGATACGCAGTATTTT
cdr3_aa: CSTSGIFFGDTQYF

j_call: TRBJ2-5
v_call: TRBV12-3/TRBV12-4
d_call: NA
clone_size: many
cdr3_nt: TGTGCCAGCAGTTTAGGGTCGGGACCTCAAGAGACCCAGTACTTC
cdr3_aa: CASSLGSGPQETQYF

j_call: TRBJ2-7
v_call: TRBV9
d_call: TRBD2
clone_size: many
cdr3_nt: TGTGCCAGCAGCATCGGACTAGCAGAGGGCTACGAGCAGTACTTC
cdr3_aa: CASSIGLAEGYEQYF

j_call: TRBJ2-5
v_call: TRBV29-1
d_call: NA
clone_size: many
cdr3_nt: TGCAGCGTTGGACCAGGGGTTGAAGAGACCCAGTACTTC
cdr3_aa: CSVGPGVEETQYF

j_call: TRBJ2-3
v_call: TRBV27
d_call: NA
clone_size: NA
cdr3_nt: TGTGCCAGCAGTCGAAAAAGGACAGTCGCAGATACGCAGTATTTT
cdr3_aa: CASSRKRTVADTQYF

j_call: TRBJ1-2
v_call: TRBV27
d_call: NA
clone_size: many
cdr3_nt: TGTGCCAGCAGTTCCAGGGAGGTAAACTATGGCTACACCTTC
cdr3_aa: CASSSREVNYGYTF

j_call: TRBJ2-5
v_call: TRBV11-1
d_call: NA
clone_size: NA
cdr3_nt: TGTGCCAGCAGCTTTATGATGAGCCAAGAGACCCAGTACTTC
cdr3_aa: CASSFMMSQETQYF

j_call: TRBJ2-1
v_call: TRBV15
d_call: TRBD2
clone_size: many
cdr3_nt: TGTGCCACCAGCAGAGGCGGGGGACCCTTCCACAATGAGCAGTTCTTC
cdr3_aa: CATSRGGGPFHNEQFF

j_call: TRBJ2-7
v_call: TRBV5-1
d_call: NA
clone_size: NA
cdr3_nt: TGCGCCAGCAGTCACTCTAAGGAGCAGTACTTC
cdr3_aa: CASSHSKEQYF

j_call: TRBJ1-4
v_call: TRBV20-1
d_call: NA
clone_size: many
cdr3_nt: TGCAGTGCTAGAGATCATGCGGGGGTTCACGAAAAACTGTTTTTT
cdr3_aa: CSARDHAGVHEKLFF

j_call: TRBJ2-5
v_call: TRBV12-3/TRBV12-4
d_call: TRBD1
clone_size: many
cdr3_nt: TGTGCCAGCAGTTTAGGGTCAGGGGGAAAGAAGGAGACCCAGTACTTC
cdr3_aa: CASSLGSGGKKETQYF

j_call: TRBJ2-2
v_call: TRBV5-1
d_call: TRBD1
clone_size: few
cdr3_nt: TGCGCCAGCAGCTCGGGACAGGAGACCGGGGAGCTGTTTTTT
cdr3_aa: CASSSGQETGELFF

j_call: TRBJ2-5
v_call: TRBV29-1
d_call: NA
clone_size: many
cdr3_nt: TGCAGCGTCCTGGCCCGCGGCAGGGCGCAAGAGACCCAGTACTTC
cdr3_aa: CSVLARGRAQETQYF

j_call: TRBJ2-1
v_call: TRBV5-1
d_call: TRBD2
clone_size: NA
cdr3_nt: TGCGCCAGCAGCCCCCGGGAGGCCGCCTACAATGAGCAGTTCTTC
cdr3_aa: CASSPREAAYNEQFF

j_call: TRBJ1-1
v_call: TRBV29-1
d_call: NA
clone_size: many
cdr3_nt: TGCAGCGTGATCCTGGGCCCCGATCGGAACACTGAAGCTTTCTTT
cdr3_aa: CSVILGPDRNTEAFF

j_call: TRBJ2-3
v_call: TRBV27
d_call: TRBD2
clone_size: NA
cdr3_nt: TGTGCCAGTAAACGACTAGCGGGAGATTTTGATACGCAGTATTTT
cdr3_aa: CASKRLAGDFDTQYF

j_call: TRBJ1-2
v_call: TRBV4-2
d_call: NA
clone_size: many
cdr3_nt: TGTGCCAGCAGCCTTAAGGCAGGGACCTATGGCTACACCTTC
cdr3_aa: CASSLKAGTYGYTF

j_call: TRBJ2-7
v_call: TRBV5-1
d_call: NA
clone_size: many
cdr3_nt: TGCGCCAGCAGCTTGGCGCCTAGCTCCGAGCAGTACTTC
cdr3_aa: CASSLAPSSEQYF

j_call: TRBJ2-7
v_call: TRBV7-2
d_call: TRBD1
clone_size: few
cdr3_nt: TGTGCCAGCAGCTCGGACAGGATCGGCGAGCAGTACTTC
cdr3_aa: CASSSDRIGEQYF

j_call: TRBJ2-5
v_call: TRBV20-1
d_call: TRBD1
clone_size: many
cdr3_nt: TGCAGTGCTAGAGATCCTCGGACAGGACAACAAGAGACCCAGTACTTC
cdr3_aa: CSARDPRTGQQETQYF

j_call: TRBJ2-7
v_call: TRBV6-2/TRBV6-3
d_call: NA
clone_size: many
cdr3_nt: TGTGCCAGCAATCCCTCAGGAACCGTATCCTACGAGCAGTACTTC
cdr3_aa: CASNPSGTVSYEQYF

j_call: TRBJ2-3
v_call: TRBV5-1
d_call: NA
clone_size: many
cdr3_nt: TGCGCCAGCAGCCCCCCGTTTTCAGATACGCAGTATTTT
cdr3_aa: CASSPPFSDTQYF

j_call: TRBJ1-5
v_call: TRBV4-2
d_call: NA
clone_size: many
cdr3_nt: TGTGCCAGCAGCCAAGAAGGCAGGGACAATCAGCCCCAGCATTTT
cdr3_aa: CASSQEGRDNQPQHF

j_call: TRBJ1-1
v_call: TRBV19
d_call: NA
clone_size: many
cdr3_nt: TGTGCCAGTAGTATGAGGGGCCGGAACACTGAAGCTTTCTTT
cdr3_aa: CASSMRGRNTEAFF

j_call: TRBJ2-7
v_call: TRBV5-5
d_call: NA
clone_size: few
cdr3_nt: TGTGCCAGCAGCTTTGACGAGGGGCCCTACGAGCAGTACTTC
cdr3_aa: CASSFDEGPYEQYF

j_call: TRBJ2-7
v_call: TRBV5-1
d_call: NA
clone_size: few
cdr3_nt: TGCGCCAGCAGCCCCCAGTCCCCTCACTACGAGCAGTACTTC
cdr3_aa: CASSPQSPHYEQYF

j_call: TRBJ2-2
v_call: TRBV4-3
d_call: TRBD2
clone_size: many
cdr3_nt: TGCGCCAGCAGAAACCGGACTAGCGGGAGTACCGGGGAGCTGTTTTTT
cdr3_aa: CASRNRTSGSTGELFF

j_call: TRBJ2-7
v_call: TRBV20-1
d_call: NA
clone_size: many
cdr3_nt: TGCAGTGCTAGAACTCAGGGAGGCTACGAGCAGTACTTC
cdr3_aa: CSARTQGGYEQYF

j_call: TRBJ2-1
v_call: TRBV29-1
d_call: NA
clone_size: many
cdr3_nt: TGCAGCGTTAGACAGAGGGAATACAATGAGCAGTTCTTC
cdr3_aa: CSVRQREYNEQFF

j_call: TRBJ1-5
v_call: TRBV12-3/TRBV12-4
d_call: TRBD1
clone_size: many
cdr3_nt: TGTGCCAGCAGTCTCCAATTTCAGGGGGCTCGCCTTATGAGCAATCAGCCCCAGCATTTT
cdr3_aa: CASSLQFQGARLMSNQPQHF

j_call: TRBJ1-1
v_call: TRBV20-1
d_call: NA
clone_size: NA
cdr3_nt: TGCAGTGCTAGAGATTGGGGGGAAGTGACTGAAGCTTTCTTT
cdr3_aa: CSARDWGEVTEAFF

j_call: TRBJ2-3
v_call: TRBV20-1
d_call: NA
clone_size: many
cdr3_nt: TGCAGTGCTAGAGATGGTCGGCAGGGTAGCACAGATACGCAGTATTTT
cdr3_aa: CSARDGRQGSTDTQYF

j_call: TRBJ1-2
v_call: TRBV29-1
d_call: NA
clone_size: many
cdr3_nt: TGCAGCGTTGATCGAGGGCAGACGGTGCTCTATGGCTACACCTTC
cdr3_aa: CSVDRGQTVLYGYTF

j_call: TRBJ2-4
v_call: TRBV28
d_call: TRBD2
clone_size: many
cdr3_nt: TGTGCCAGCAGGACGGGAGGCAAAAACATTCAGTACTTC
cdr3_aa: CASRTGGKNIQYF

j_call: TRBJ2-1
v_call: TRBV11-3
d_call: NA
clone_size: many
cdr3_nt: TGTGCCAGCAGCTTAGCCGGGAATTCAATCTACAATGAGCAGTTCTTC
cdr3_aa: CASSLAGNSIYNEQFF

j_call: TRBJ2-1
v_call: TRBV11-2
d_call: TRBD2
clone_size: NA
cdr3_nt: TGTGCCAGCAGCCCTGCCGGGACTAGCGGGAGGAATGAGCAGTTCTTC
cdr3_aa: CASSPAGTSGRNEQFF

j_call: TRBJ2-4
v_call: TRBV5-1
d_call: TRBD2
clone_size: few
cdr3_nt: TGCGCCAGCAGCTCCCGACTAGCGGGAAACATTCAGTACTTC
cdr3_aa: CASSSRLAGNIQYF